The TCR beta chain under discussion was sequenced for a study of blood T cell repertoires in COVID-19. Study-level background: Both acute and convalescent COVID-19 samples were obtained from the United States, Italy and Spain. The analysed material was cDNA or gDNA that came from T cells, B-cell-depleted T cells, or PBMCs.

Study processing details: Estimation of nucleated cell counts relied on the amplification of reference gene primers. The table came from immunoSEQ multiplex PCR; TCRdb's copy has only in-frame clones and leaves some out. D and trimming were read from the DNA, whereas the V and J calls and clone size are those reported in that table. This sample has 85,000 to 110,000 clones; about 90% occur once, and the top ten carry 3.5%. With 4 bases clipped from V and 3 bases from J, the junction kept 10 bases outside the gene matches. Germline V gene lookup returns CDR1 LGHDT and CDR2 YNNKEL (reference sequence). The length of the CDR3 is 16 residues.

Sequencing was performed on peripheral blood. This rearrangement joins TRBV3-1 (or the pseudogene TRBV3-2) to TRBJ1-1, with 8 bases identical to TRBD1. This sequence was found in a woman aged 55 to 70 with acute or convalescent COVID-19. The DNA for the CDR3 is TGTGCCAGCAGCCCGCCCGGACAGGGACGGGACACTGAAGCTTTCTTT. Its protein is CASSPPGQGRDTEAFF.